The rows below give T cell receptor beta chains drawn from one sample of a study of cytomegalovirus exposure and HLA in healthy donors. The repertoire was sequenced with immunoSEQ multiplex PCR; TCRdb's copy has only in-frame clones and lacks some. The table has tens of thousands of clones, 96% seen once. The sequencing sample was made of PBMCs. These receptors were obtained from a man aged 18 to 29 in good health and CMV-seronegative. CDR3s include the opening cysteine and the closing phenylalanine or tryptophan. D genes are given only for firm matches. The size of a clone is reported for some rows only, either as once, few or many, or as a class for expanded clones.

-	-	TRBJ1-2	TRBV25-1	CASSEPDGRDGYTF	TGTGCCAGCAGTGAACCGGACGGGAGGGATGGCTACACCTTC
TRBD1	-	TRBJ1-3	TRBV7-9	CASSRWGTGTGNTIYF	TGTGCCAGCAGCCGGTGGGGGACAGGGACTGGAAACACCATATATTTT
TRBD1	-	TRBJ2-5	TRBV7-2	CASSSPGQGRTQYF	TGTGCCAGCAGCTCACCCGGACAGGGAAGGACCCAGTACTTC
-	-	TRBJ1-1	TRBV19	CASSIIREEASNTEAFF	TGTGCCAGTAGTATAATTAGGGAGGAAGCATCGAACACTGAAGCTTTCTTT
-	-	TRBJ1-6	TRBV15	CATSRDLQGGGSPLHF	TGCGCCACCAGCAGAGATCTTCAAGGGGGGGGATCACCCCTCCACTTT
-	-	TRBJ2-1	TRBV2	CASSEPLDVQGFNEQFF	TGTGCCAGCAGTGAACCGCTCGACGTCCAGGGATTCAATGAGCAGTTCTTC
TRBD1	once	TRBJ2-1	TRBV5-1	CASSGGQGGLDEQFF	TGCGCCAGCAGCGGTGGACAGGGGGGCCTTGATGAGCAGTTCTTC
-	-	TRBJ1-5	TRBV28	CASSLGQGSQPQHF	TGTGCCAGCAGTTTAGGGCAGGGAAGTCAGCCCCAGCATTTT
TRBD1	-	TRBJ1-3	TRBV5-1	CASSLAGTGADSGNTIYF	TGCGCCAGCAGCTTGGCCGGGACAGGGGCCGACTCTGGAAACACCATATATTTT
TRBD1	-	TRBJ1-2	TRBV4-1	CASSQATGVNYGYTF	TGCGCCAGCAGCCAAGCTACAGGGGTTAACTATGGCTACACCTTC
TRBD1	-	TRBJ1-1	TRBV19	CASSSGTGGYEENTEAFF	TGTGCCAGTAGCTCCGGGACAGGGGGCTACGAGGAGAACACTGAAGCTTTCTTT
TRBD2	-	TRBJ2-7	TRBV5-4	CASSLGPSGFYEQYF	TGTGCCAGCAGCTTGGGCCCTAGCGGGTTCTACGAGCAGTACTTC
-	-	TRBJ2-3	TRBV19	CASSKEQDYTDTQYF	TGTGCCAGTAGTAAAGAACAGGACTACACAGATACGCAGTATTTT
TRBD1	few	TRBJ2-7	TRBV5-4	CASRPQGAHYEQYF	TGTGCCAGCAGACCACAGGGGGCGCACTACGAGCAGTACTTC
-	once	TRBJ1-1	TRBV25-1	CASSAQRNTEAFF	TGTGCCAGCAGTGCACAGAGGAACACTGAAGCTTTCTTT
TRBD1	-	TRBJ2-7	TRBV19	CASSPDRGSVYEQYF	TGTGCCAGTAGCCCGGACAGGGGAAGTGTCTACGAGCAGTACTTC
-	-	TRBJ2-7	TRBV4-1	CASSYATGGGASYEQYF	TGCGCCAGCAGCTACGCGACAGGAGGTGGGGCCTCCTACGAGCAGTACTTC
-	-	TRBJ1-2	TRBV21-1	CASSRKGTAKNYGYTF	TGTGCCAGCTCACGTAAAGGGACAGCGAAAAACTATGGCTACACCTTC
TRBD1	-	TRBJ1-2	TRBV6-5	CASSFTGGNYGYTF	TGTGCCAGCAGTTTCACAGGGGGTAACTATGGCTACACCTTC
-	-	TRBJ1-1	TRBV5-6	CASSLAGIGTEAFF	TGTGCCAGCAGCTTGGCAGGGATAGGGACTGAAGCTTTCTTT
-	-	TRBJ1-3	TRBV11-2	CASSLKGAGGRSGNTIYF	TGTGCCAGCAGCTTAAAAGGGGCCGGTGGGCGCTCTGGAAACACCATATATTTT
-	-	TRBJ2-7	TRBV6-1	CASSEPPPRSDEQYF	TGTGCCAGCAGTGAACCCCCACCACGGAGCGACGAGCAGTACTTC
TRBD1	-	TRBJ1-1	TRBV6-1	CASTRTGESTEAFF	TGTGCCAGCACAAGGACAGGGGAGAGCACTGAAGCTTTCTTT
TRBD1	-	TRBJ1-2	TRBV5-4	CASSQRTGRLDGYTF	TGTGCCAGCAGCCAGCGGACAGGGAGGCTTGATGGCTACACCTTC
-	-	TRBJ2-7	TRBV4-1	CASSVPARAYEQYF	TGCGCCAGCAGCGTTCCCGCGAGGGCCTACGAGCAGTACTTC
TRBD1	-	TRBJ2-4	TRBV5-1	CASSSRTGMAKNIQYF	TGCGCCAGCAGCTCCCGGACAGGGATGGCCAAAAACATTCAGTACTTC
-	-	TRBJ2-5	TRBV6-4	CASSDQEGETQYF	TGTGCCAGCAGTGACCAGGAAGGAGAGACCCAGTACTTC
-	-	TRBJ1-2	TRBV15	CATSAAGNYGYTF	TGTGCCACCAGCGCGGCAGGGAACTATGGCTACACCTTC
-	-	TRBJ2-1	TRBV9	CASSYYTSNEQFF	TGTGCCAGCAGCTATTACACCTCCAATGAGCAGTTCTTC
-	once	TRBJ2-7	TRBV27	CASSLYRQNEQYF	TGTGCCAGCAGTTTATACCGACAGAACGAGCAGTACTTC
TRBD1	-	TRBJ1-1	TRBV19	CASSPTGVGTEAFF	TGTGCCAGTAGTCCGACAGGGGTCGGCACTGAAGCTTTCTTT
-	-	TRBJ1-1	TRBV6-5	CASREATEAFF	TGTGCCAGCCGGGAGGCCACTGAAGCTTTCTTT
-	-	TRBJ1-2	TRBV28	CASSETGNYGYTF	TGTGCCAGCAGCGAAACAGGGAACTATGGCTACACCTTC
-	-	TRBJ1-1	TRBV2	CAGHRETEAFF	TGTGCCGGACACAGGGAAACTGAAGCTTTCTTT
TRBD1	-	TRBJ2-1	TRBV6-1	CASSATGTGGENEQFF	TGTGCCAGCAGTGCCACAGGGACAGGGGGCGAGAATGAGCAGTTCTTC
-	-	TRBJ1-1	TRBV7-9	CASSLEAGWTEAFF	TGTGCCAGCAGCTTAGAGGCAGGGTGGACTGAAGCTTTCTTT
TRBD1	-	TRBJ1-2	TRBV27	CASSGQGYGYTF	TGTGCCAGCAGCGGACAGGGCTATGGCTACACCTTC
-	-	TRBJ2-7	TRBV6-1	CASSEWAGGSYEQYF	TGTGCCAGCAGTGAATGGGCAGGTGGATCATACGAGCAGTACTTC
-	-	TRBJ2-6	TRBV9	CASSVAESGAGANVLTF	TGTGCCAGCAGCGTAGCGGAGTCAGGGGCTGGGGCCAACGTCCTGACTTTC
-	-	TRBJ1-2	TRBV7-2	CASSATDNYGYTF	TGTGCCAGCAGCGCCACAGATAACTATGGCTACACCTTC
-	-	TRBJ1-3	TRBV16	CASSQSGISGNTIYF	TGTGCCAGCAGCCAATCCGGGATCTCGGGAAACACCATATATTTT
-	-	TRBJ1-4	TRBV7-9	CASSFSSATNEKLFF	TGTGCCAGCAGCTTTTCGTCAGCAACTAATGAAAAACTGTTTTTT
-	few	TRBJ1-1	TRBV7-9	CASSWQDTEAFF	TGTGCCAGCAGCTGGCAGGACACTGAAGCTTTCTTT
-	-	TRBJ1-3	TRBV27	CASSLYLSSGNTIYF	TGTGCCAGCAGTTTATACCTGAGCTCTGGAAACACCATATATTTT
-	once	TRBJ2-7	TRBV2	CASSEVGGGWPYEQYF	TGTGCCAGCAGTGAAGTAGGAGGGGGCTGGCCATACGAGCAGTACTTC
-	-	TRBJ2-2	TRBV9	CASSVVSLAGELFF	TGTGCCAGCAGCGTAGTTTCGTTAGCAGGGGAGCTGTTTTTT
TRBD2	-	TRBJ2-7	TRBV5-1	CASSLETSGIYEQYF	TGCGCCAGCAGCTTGGAGACTAGCGGGATATACGAGCAGTACTTC
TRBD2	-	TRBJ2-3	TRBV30	CAWSTSGRWTDTQYF	TGTGCCTGGTCGACTAGCGGGAGGTGGACAGATACGCAGTATTTT
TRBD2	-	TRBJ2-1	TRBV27	CASSLSTGRGYNEQFF	TGTGCCAGCAGTTTATCAACCGGGAGGGGGTACAATGAGCAGTTCTTC
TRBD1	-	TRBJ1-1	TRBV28	CASSLTGGWNTEAFF	TGTGCCAGCAGTTTAACAGGGGGATGGAACACTGAAGCTTTCTTT
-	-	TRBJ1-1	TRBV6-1	CASTEEAFF	TGTGCCAGCACGGAGGAAGCTTTCTTT
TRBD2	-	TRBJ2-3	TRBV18	CASSPMLAGMSDTQYF	TGTGCCAGCTCACCAATGCTAGCGGGAATGTCAGATACGCAGTATTTT
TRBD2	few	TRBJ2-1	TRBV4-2	CASSQRLAGDVDEQFF	TGTGCCAGCAGCCAACGACTAGCGGGAGACGTCGATGAGCAGTTCTTC
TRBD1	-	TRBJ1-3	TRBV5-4	CASSLSRQGENTIYF	TGTGCCAGCAGCTTGTCCAGACAGGGAGAAAACACCATATATTTT